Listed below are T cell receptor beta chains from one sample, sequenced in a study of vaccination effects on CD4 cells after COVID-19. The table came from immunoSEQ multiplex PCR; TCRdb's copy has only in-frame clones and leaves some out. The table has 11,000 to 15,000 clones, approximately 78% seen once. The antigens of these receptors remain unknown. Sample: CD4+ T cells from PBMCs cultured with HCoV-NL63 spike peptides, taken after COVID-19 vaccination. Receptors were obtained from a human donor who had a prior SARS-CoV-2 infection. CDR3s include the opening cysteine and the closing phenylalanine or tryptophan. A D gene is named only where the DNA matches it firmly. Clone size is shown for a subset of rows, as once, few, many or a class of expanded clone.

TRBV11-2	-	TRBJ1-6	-	TGTGCCAGCAGCCCCAACTCGATATATTCACCCCTCCACTTT	CASSPNSIYSPLHF
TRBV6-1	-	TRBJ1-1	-	TGTGCCAGCAGTGAGCCTAAACCGGGATGGAAGGGCACTGAAGCTTTCTTT	CASSEPKPGWKGTEAFF
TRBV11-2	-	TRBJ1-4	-	TGTGCCAGCAGCTACGGGTGGCAGGATGAAAAACTGTTTTTT	CASSYGWQDEKLFF
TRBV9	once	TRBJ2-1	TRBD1	TGTGCCAGCAGCGTAGCTTTGGACAGGGCCTACAATGAGCAGTTCTTC	CASSVALDRAYNEQFF
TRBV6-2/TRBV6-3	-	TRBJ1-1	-	TGTGCCAGCAGTTTACAACCTGGCGACACTGAAGCTTTCTTT	CASSLQPGDTEAFF
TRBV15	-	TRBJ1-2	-	TGTGCCACCAGCAGCATAGTCTTGCGGACTGATGGCTACACCTTC	CATSSIVLRTDGYTF
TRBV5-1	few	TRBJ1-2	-	TGCGCCAGCAGCTTGCCCTACGACAAGGCCCACACCTATGGCTACACCTTC	CASSLPYDKAHTYGYTF
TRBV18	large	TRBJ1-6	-	TGTGCCAGCTCACCACAGCGGGCCCGACCTTCACCCCTCCACTTT	CASSPQRARPSPLHF
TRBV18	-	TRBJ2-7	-	TGTGCCAGCTCACCGGTCAGCCTTTCTTACGAGCAGTACTTC	CASSPVSLSYEQYF
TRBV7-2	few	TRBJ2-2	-	TGTGCCAGCATCGCCTCTAGGAACACCGGGGAGCTGTTTTTT	CASIASRNTGELFF
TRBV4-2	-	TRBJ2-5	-	TGTGCCAGCAGCCTCCAAGAGACCCAGTACTTC	CASSLQETQYF
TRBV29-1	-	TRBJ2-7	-	TGCAGCGCCCAGGGGGGGGGAAGTGGTCCCTACGAGCAGTACTTC	CSAQGGGSGPYEQYF
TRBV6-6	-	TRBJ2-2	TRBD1	TGTGCCAGCAGGTCAGGACAGGCCAACACCGGGGAGCTGTTTTTT	CASRSGQANTGELFF
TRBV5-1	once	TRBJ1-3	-	TGCGCCAGCAGCTTGTCCGCAAGCTCTGGAAACACCATATATTTT	CASSLSASSGNTIYF
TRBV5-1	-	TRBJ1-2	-	TGCGCCAGCAGCTTGGGATACGGGGGTGGCTACACCTTC	CASSLGYGGGYTF
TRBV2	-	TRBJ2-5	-	TGTGCCAGCAGTGAAGTCTCGGCTTCAAGGTGGGAGACCCAGTACTTC	CASSEVSASRWETQYF
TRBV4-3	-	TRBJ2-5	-	TGCGCCAGCAGCCAAGATCAGCATGGGGGCGAGACCCAGTACTTC	CASSQDQHGGETQYF
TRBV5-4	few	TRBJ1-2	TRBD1	TGTGCCAGCAGCCAGCCGAGATCCGGGACAGCTAACTATGGCTACACCTTC	CASSQPRSGTANYGYTF
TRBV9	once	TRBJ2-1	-	TGTGCCAGCAGCCCGGGACTGAACTACCCCTACAATGAGCAGTTCTTC	CASSPGLNYPYNEQFF
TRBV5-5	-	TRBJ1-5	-	TGTGCCAGCAGCTTGGACTCCGGGGATCAGCCCCAGCATTTT	CASSLDSGDQPQHF
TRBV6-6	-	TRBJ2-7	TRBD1	TGTGCCAGCAGTCTCTACCTCGCCCGGGACAGGGCCTACGAGCAGTACTTC	CASSLYLARDRAYEQYF
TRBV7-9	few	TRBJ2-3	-	TGTGCCAGCAGCAGGGGTAGCGGCACAGATACGCAGTATTTT	CASSRGSGTDTQYF
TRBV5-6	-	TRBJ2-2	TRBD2	TGTGCCAGCAGCCGACTAGCGGGAGCGAACACCGGGGAGCTGTTTTTT	CASSRLAGANTGELFF
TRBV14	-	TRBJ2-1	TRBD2	TGTGCCAGCAGCCAAGTTACGGGACTAGCGCCTAATGAGCAGTTCTTC	CASSQVTGLAPNEQFF
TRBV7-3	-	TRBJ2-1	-	TGTGCCAGCAGCTTAGCTAGTCTCGATGAGCAGTTCTTC	CASSLASLDEQFF
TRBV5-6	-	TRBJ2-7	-	TGTGCCAGCAGCTTGTCGTCGGACTATTACTACGAGCAGTACTTC	CASSLSSDYYYEQYF
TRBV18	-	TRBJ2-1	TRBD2	TGTGCCAGCTCCCAGAATAGCGGGAGCTCCTACAATGAGCAGTTCTTC	CASSQNSGSSYNEQFF
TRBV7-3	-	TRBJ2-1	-	TGTGCCAGCAGCTTACGTGGGACGGGCTACAATGAGCAGTTCTTC	CASSLRGTGYNEQFF
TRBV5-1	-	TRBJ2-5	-	TGCGCCAGCAGCTTGGGGCGAGGGGCAAGCCAAGAGACCCAGTACTTC	CASSLGRGASQETQYF
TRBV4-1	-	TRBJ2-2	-	TGCGCCAGCAGCCAAAGAATCGTGGGGTTGGGCACCGGGGAGCTGTTTTTT	CASSQRIVGLGTGELFF
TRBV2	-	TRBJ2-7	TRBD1	TGTGCCAGCAGTGTTGAGGGGGCCCACGAGCAGTACTTC	CASSVEGAHEQYF
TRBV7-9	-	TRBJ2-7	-	TGTGCCAGCAGCTTAGGAGAGTCCTACGAGCAGTACTTC	CASSLGESYEQYF
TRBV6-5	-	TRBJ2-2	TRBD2	TGTGCCAGCAGTTCACTAGCGGGGGACCCCGGGGAGCTGTTTTTT	CASSSLAGDPGELFF
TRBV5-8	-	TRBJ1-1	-	TGTGCCAGCAGCTTGGGTGCCAGGCGGGAAACTGAAGCTTTCTTT	CASSLGARRETEAFF
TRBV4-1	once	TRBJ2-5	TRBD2	TGCGCCAGCAGCCAGATAAACATACTAGCGTTCGGTACCCAGTACTTC	CASSQINILAFGTQYF
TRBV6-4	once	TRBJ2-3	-	TGTGCCAGCAGTGACGAAAGGTGGGCATCTCGCACAGATACGCAGTATTTT	CASSDERWASRTDTQYF
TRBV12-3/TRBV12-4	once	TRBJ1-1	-	TGTGCCAGCAGTTTAGAGGGGGGTTCTTTCTTT	CASSLEGGSFF
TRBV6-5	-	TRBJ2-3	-	TGTGCCAGCAAGGGACCCTCGGTCGATACGCAGTATTTT	CASKGPSVDTQYF
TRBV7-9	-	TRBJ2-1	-	TGTGCCAGCAGCTTATTTTTGGGGGGCAGCAATGAGCAGTTCTTC	CASSLFLGGSNEQFF
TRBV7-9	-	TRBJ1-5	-	TGTGCCAGCAGCTCCCCAGATCAGCCCCAGCATTTT	CASSSPDQPQHF
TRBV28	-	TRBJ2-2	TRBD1	TGTGCCAGCAGTCCGGGGGACAGGGGTGCCGGGGAGCTGTTTTTT	CASSPGDRGAGELFF
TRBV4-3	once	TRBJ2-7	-	TGCGCCAGCAGCCAAGTCGGGGGGCGCGGTGGTAAAGTGCAGTACTTC	CASSQVGGRGGKVQYF
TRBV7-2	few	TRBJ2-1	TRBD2	TGTGCCAGCAGCTTCCGGACTAGCGGCTACAATGAGCAGTTCTTC	CASSFRTSGYNEQFF
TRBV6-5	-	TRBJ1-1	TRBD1	TGTGCCAGCACTTACTCGTCAGGGGGCTACACTGAAGCTTTCTTT	CASTYSSGGYTEAFF
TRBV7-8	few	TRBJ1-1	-	TGTGCCAGCAGCCCGGACAGATCCACAATGAACACTGAAGCTTTCTTT	CASSPDRSTMNTEAFF
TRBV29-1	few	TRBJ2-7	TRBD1	TGCAGCGTTAGGGGGGGACAGGGGGCGGACGAGCAGTACTTC	CSVRGGQGADEQYF
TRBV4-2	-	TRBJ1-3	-	TGTGCCAGCAGCCAAGTAAATACAGCTGGAAACACCATATATTTT	CASSQVNTAGNTIYF
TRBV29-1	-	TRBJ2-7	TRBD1	TGCAGCGGTACGGGACAGCGAATTCTCTACGAGCAGTACTTC	CSGTGQRILYEQYF
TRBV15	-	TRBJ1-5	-	TGTGCCACCAGCAGAGACAGGCCCTCGGGTCAGCCCCAGCATTTT	CATSRDRPSGQPQHF
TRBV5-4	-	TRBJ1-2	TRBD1	TGTGCCAGCAGCTCACAGGGGCTAGACTATGGCTACACCTTC	CASSSQGLDYGYTF
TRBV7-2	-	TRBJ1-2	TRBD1	TGTGCCAGCAGCTTAGGGGACAGGGAATATGGCTACACCTTC	CASSLGDREYGYTF
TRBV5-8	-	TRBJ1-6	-	TGTGCCAGCAGCCCAGGAGACCGGGGTCACAATTCACCCCTCCACTTT	CASSPGDRGHNSPLHF
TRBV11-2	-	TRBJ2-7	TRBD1	TGTGCCAGCAGCGTAGACAGGGACGACGAGCAGTACTTC	CASSVDRDDEQYF
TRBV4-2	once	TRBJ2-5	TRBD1	TGTGCCAGCAGCCAAGCCGGGACAGCCCTACAAGAGACCCAGTACTTC	CASSQAGTALQETQYF
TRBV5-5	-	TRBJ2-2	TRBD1	TGTGCCAGCAACGGGGACAGGGGGTTATCCGGGGAGCTGTTTTTT	CASNGDRGLSGELFF
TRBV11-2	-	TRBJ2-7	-	TGTGCCAGCAGCTTAGACGGTTGGGCCTACGAGCAGTACTTC	CASSLDGWAYEQYF
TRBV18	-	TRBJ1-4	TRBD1	TGTGCCAGCTCAAGCGGACAGGCCCTCAATGAAAAACTGTTTTTT	CASSSGQALNEKLFF
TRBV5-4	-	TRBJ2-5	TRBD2	TGTGCCAGCGGTGTAGCGGGGATCCCCGGGACCCAGTACTTC	CASGVAGIPGTQYF
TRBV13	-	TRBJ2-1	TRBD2	TGTGCCAGCAGATTTTCCGGGGGGTCCTCCTACAATGAGCAGTTCTTC	CASRFSGGSSYNEQFF
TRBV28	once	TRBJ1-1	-	TGTGCCAGCAGCCCCGATACGTACACTGAAGCTTTCTTT	CASSPDTYTEAFF